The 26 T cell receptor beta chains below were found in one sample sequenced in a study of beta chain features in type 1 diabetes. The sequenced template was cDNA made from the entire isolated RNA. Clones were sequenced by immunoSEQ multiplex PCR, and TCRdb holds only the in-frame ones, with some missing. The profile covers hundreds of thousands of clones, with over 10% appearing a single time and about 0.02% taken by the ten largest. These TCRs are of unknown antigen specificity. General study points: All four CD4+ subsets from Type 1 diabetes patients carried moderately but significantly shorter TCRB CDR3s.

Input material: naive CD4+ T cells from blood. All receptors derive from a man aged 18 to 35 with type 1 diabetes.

CDR3: CASSLRSGANVLTF. As DNA, the CDR3 is TGTGCCAGCAGTCTGCGGTCTGGGGCCAACGTCCTGACTTTC. The V call is TRBV27, the J call TRBJ2-6; no clear D gene. V was shortened by 5 bases and J by 1 base, with 6 bases between the two germline ends. This CDR3 is 14 amino acids long. Per the germline V gene, CDR1 is MNHEY and CDR2 is SMNVEV (reference sequence).

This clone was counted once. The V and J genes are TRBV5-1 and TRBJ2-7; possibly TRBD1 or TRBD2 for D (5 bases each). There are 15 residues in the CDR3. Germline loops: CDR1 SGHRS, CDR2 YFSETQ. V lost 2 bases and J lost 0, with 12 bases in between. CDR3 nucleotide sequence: TGCGCCAGCAGCTTCGGGACGGGGAGCTCCTACGAGCAGTACTTC. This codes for CASSFGTGSSYEQYF.

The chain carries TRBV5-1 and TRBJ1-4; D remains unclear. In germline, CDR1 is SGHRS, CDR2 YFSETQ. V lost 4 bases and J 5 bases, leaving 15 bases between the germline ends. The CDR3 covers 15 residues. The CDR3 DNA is TGCGCCAGCAGCGGTCGTGGCGGCGTAAATGAAAAACTGTTTTTT. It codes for CASSGRGGVNEKLFF.

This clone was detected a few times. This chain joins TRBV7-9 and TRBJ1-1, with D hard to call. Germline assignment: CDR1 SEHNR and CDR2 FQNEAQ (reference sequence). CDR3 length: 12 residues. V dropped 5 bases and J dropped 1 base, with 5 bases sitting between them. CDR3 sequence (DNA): TGTGCCAGCAGCCCAACGAACACTGAAGCTTTCTTT. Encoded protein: CASSPTNTEAFF.

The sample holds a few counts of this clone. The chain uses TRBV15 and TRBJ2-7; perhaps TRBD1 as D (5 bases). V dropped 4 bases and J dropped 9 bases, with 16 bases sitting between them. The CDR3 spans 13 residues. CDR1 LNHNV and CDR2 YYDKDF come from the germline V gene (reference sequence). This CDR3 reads CATSNPVQGRQYF. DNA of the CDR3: TGTGCCACCAGCAATCCAGTTCAGGGAAGGCAGTACTTC.

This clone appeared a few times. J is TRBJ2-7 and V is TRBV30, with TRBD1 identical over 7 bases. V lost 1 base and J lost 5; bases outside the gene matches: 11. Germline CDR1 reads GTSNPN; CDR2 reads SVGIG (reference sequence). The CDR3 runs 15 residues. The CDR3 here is CAWSEMSDRAHEQYF. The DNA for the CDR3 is TGTGCCTGGAGTGAAATGAGCGACAGGGCCCACGAGCAGTACTTC.

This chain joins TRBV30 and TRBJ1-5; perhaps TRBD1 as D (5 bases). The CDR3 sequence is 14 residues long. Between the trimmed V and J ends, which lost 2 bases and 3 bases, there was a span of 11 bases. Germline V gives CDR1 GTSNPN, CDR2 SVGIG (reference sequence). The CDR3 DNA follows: TGTGCCTGGAGTCCGGGACGGAACAATCAGCCCCAGCATTTT. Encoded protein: CAWSPGRNNQPQHF.

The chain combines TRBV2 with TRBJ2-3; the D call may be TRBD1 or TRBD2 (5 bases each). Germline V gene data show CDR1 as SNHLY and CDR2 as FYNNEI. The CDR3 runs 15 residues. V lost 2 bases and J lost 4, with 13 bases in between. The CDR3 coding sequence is TGTGCCAGCAGTGAAATGGCTGGGGGTGCAGATACGCAGTATTTT. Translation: CASSEMAGGADTQYF.

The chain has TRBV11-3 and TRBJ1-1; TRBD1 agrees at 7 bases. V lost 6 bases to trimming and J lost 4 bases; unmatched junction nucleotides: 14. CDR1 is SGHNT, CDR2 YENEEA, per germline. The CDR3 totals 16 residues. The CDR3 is CASSFGQASAGTEAFF. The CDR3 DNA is TGTGCCAGCAGTTTCGGACAGGCCTCCGCCGGCACTGAAGCTTTCTTT.

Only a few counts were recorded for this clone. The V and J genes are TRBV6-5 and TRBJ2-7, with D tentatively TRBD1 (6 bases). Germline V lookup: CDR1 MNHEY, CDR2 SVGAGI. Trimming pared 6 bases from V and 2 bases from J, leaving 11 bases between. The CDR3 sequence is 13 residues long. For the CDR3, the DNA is TGTGCCAGCAGCCCCGACAGGACCTACGAGCAGTACTTC. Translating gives CASSPDRTYEQYF.

The CDR3: CASSPRTGGPEQYF. CDR3 in DNA: TGTGCCAGCAGCCCGCGGACAGGGGGGCCCGAGCAGTACTTC. The chain combines TRBV7-2 with TRBJ2-7, with 10 positions matching TRBD1. The CDR3 is 14 amino acids. Germline V gene data show CDR1 as SGHTA and CDR2 as FQGNSA. Losses at the gene ends were 5 bases for V and 6 bases for J; bases not matched to a gene: 7.

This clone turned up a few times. The CDR3 DNA follows: TGTGCCAGCAGGACGGGTAGTGGGGAGTGGACCGGGGAGCTGTTTTTT. Translating it yields CASRTGSGEWTGELFF. The chain couples TRBV2 to TRBJ2-2, with D perhaps matching TRBD2 (5 bases). V was shortened by 6 bases and J by 5 bases, with 19 bases between the two germline ends. CDR1 SNHLY and CDR2 FYNNEI come from the germline V gene. The CDR3 has 16 residues.

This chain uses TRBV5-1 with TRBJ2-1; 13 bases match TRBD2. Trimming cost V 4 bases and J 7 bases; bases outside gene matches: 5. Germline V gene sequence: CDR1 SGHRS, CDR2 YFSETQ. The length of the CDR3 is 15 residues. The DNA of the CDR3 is TGCGCCAGCAGCCCGGGACTAGCGGGGAGGAATGAGCAGTTCTTC. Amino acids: CASSPGLAGRNEQFF.

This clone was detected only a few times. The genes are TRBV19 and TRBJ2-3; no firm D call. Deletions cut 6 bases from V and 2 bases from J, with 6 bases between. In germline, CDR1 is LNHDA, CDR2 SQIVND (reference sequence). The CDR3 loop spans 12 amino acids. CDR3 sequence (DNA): TGTGCCAGTAGCCAAAACACAGATACGCAGTATTTT. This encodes CASSQNTDTQYF.

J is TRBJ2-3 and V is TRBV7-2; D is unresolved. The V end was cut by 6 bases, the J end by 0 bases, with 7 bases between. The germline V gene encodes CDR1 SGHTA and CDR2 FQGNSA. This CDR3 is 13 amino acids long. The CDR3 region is CASRADSTDTQYF. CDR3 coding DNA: TGTGCCAGCAGAGCCGACAGCACAGATACGCAGTATTTT.

Written as DNA, the CDR3 is TGTGCCAGCAGCCTGGGACTAGGTGATAGCACAGATACGCAGTATTTT. Its translation is CASSLGLGDSTDTQYF. V gene TRBV5-4 combines with J gene TRBJ2-3; 8 bases align to TRBD2. V trimming: 4 bases; J trimming: 0 bases; junction bases outside the gene matches: 7. This CDR3 spans 16 amino acids. Germline assignment: CDR1 SGHNT and CDR2 YYREEE (reference sequence).

This CDR3 reads CASSLGHNEQFF. The CDR3 DNA sequence: TGTGCCAGCAGTTTAGGTCACAATGAGCAGTTCTTC. The chain has TRBV28 and TRBJ2-1, with unresolved D. Trimming removed 2 bases from V and 5 bases from J, with 4 bases in between. Germline V gene data show CDR1 as MDHEN and CDR2 as SYDVKM. The CDR3 covers 12 residues.

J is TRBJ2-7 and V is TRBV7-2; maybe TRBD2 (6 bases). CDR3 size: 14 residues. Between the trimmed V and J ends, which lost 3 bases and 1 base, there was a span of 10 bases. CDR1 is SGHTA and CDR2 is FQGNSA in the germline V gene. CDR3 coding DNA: TGTGCCAGCAGCTTCACGGGGGAATCCTACGAGCAGTACTTC. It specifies CASSFTGESYEQYF.

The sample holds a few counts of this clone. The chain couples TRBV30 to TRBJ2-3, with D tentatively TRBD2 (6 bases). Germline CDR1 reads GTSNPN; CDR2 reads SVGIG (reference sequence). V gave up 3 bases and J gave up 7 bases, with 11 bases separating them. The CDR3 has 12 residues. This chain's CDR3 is CAWSTGEYTQYF. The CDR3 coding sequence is TGTGCCTGGAGCACGGGAGAATATACGCAGTATTTT.

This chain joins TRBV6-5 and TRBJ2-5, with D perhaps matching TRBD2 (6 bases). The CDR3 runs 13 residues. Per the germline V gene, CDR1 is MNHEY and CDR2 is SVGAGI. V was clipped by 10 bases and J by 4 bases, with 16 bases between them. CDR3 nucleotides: TGTGCCACCGCTCAGTGGAGGGGAGAGACCCAGTACTTC. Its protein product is CATAQWRGETQYF.

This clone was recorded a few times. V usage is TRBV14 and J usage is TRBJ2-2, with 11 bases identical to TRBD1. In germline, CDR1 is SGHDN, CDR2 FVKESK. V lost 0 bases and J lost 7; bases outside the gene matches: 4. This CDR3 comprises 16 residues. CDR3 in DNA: TGTGCCAGCAGCCAAGATTGGACAGGGGGCTACGGGGAGCTGTTTTTT. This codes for CASSQDWTGGYGELFF.

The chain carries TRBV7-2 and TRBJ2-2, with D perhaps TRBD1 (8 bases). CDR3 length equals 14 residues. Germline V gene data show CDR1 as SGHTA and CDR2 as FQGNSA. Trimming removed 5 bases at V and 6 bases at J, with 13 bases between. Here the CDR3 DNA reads TGTGCCAGCAGCGGACAGGGAGGGGCCGGGGAGCTGTTTTTT. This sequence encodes CASSGQGGAGELFF.

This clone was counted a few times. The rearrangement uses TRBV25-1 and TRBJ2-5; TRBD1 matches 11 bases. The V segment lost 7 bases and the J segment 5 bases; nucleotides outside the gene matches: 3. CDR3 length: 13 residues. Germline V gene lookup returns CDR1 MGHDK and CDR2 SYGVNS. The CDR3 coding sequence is TGTGCCAGCACCCGGACAGGGGGCGAGACCCAGTACTTC. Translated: CASTRTGGETQYF.

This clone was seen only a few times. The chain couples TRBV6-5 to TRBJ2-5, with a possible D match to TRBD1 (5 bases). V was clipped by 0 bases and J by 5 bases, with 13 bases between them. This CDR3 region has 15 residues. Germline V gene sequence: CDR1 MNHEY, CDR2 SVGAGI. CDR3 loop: CASSYSWQGRETQYF. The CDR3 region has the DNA TGTGCCAGCAGTTACTCGTGGCAGGGTCGTGAGACCCAGTACTTC.

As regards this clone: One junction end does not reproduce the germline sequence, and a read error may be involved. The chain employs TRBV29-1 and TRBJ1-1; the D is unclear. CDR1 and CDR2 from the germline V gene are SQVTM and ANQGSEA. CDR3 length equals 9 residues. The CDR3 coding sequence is TGCAGCGTTGGCCCTGACGCTTTCTTT. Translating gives CSVGPDAFF.

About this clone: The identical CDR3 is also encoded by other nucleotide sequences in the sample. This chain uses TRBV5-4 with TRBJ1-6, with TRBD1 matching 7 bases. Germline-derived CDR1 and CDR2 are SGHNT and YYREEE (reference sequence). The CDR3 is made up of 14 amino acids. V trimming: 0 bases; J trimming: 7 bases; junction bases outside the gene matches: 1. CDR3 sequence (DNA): TGTGCCAGCAGCTTGGACAGGGGCAATTCACCCCTCCACTTT. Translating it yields CASSLDRGNSPLHF.